This is a list of T cell receptor beta chains from one sample in a study of regulatory T cells in long-lasting Graves disease. A single record per CDR3 protein comes from TCRdb applying MiXCR to the multiplex PCR reads. The sample includes 300,000 to 400,000 distinct CDR3 sequences, around 15% of them seen just once. The same data also contributed to another study, on T cells in Graves' hyperthyroidism and ophthalmopathy.

The input for sequencing was peripheral blood mononuclear cells (PBMCs), taken at new diagnosis, from a patient treated with antithyroid drugs. All receptors come from a man aged 35 to 55 with Graves disease. The CDR3 runs from the conserved cysteine through the conserved F or W.

TRBV18	TRBJ2-5	CASSPPPREGETQYF
TRBV28	TRBJ1-2	CASSLRGGGYTF
TRBV11-3	TRBJ2-5	CASSLERQETQYF
TRBV7-3	TRBJ1-1	CASSSGDSTEAFF
TRBV5-1	TRBJ2-2	CASSSSGYTGELFF
TRBV27	TRBJ1-2	CASSRLGQGVGGYTF
TRBV20-1	.	CSPITTPSDSSSYEQYF
TRBV28	TRBJ2-7	CASSQLLPTGQVFYEQYF
TRBV12-3/TRBV12-4	TRBJ2-5	CASSWDSQTQYF
TRBV6-1	TRBJ2-1	CASRHRDRDLYNEQFF
TRBV12-3/TRBV12-4	TRBJ2-3	CASSLRASGGGTDTQYF
TRBV10-2	TRBJ2-6	CASSDARLSSGANVLTF
TRBV28	TRBJ2-7	CASSPQGITYEQYF
TRBV5-1	TRBJ1-1	CASSLGTGYTEAFF
TRBV28	TRBJ2-6	CASSSNRQGSGADVLTF
TRBV29-1	TRBJ1-5	CSVAWNSNQPQHF
TRBV6-9	TRBJ2-5	CASSYFRGETQYF
TRBV10-3	TRBJ1-2	CAISETVYGYTF
TRBV15	TRBJ2-7	CATSRESRDRGYLYDEQYF
TRBV20-1	TRBJ2-7	CSAWDSNSYEQYF
TRBV5-6	TRBJ1-6	CASSSPGQGDSPLHF
TRBV2	TRBJ2-7	CASSEAVKFASYEQYF
TRBV12-3/TRBV12-4	TRBJ1-1	CASSSLKRNTEAFF
TRBV7-2	TRBJ2-5	CASSSGLEGTQYF
TRBV24-1	TRBJ1-2	CATSDYTDGYTF
TRBV7-2	TRBJ1-5	CASSPNLSNQPQHF
TRBV19	TRBJ2-1	CASKGEAPYNEQFF
TRBV28	TRBJ2-5	CASSLQGGTQYF
TRBV7-9	TRBJ2-3	CASTGGWGREDTQYF
TRBV19	TRBJ2-5	CASSIGRGAETQYF
TRBV19	.	CASSISPAGGPYEQYF
TRBV28	TRBJ2-5	CASSSPYRGQETQYF
TRBV20-1	TRBJ1-4	CSARDPGQTMTLTNEKLFF
TRBV19	TRBJ2-3	CASSANRDPLADTQYF
TRBV29-1	TRBJ1-2	CSAGGDRGSTGYTF
TRBV20-1	TRBJ2-1	CSANLGPRYNEQFF
TRBV5-5	TRBJ2-1	CASSERAHEQFF
TRBV3-1	TRBJ1-5	CASSPQFGIGNQPQHF
TRBV5-8	TRBJ2-1	CASSLGQGRYNEQFF
TRBV30	TRBJ2-3	CAWSQYSSFTDTQYF
TRBV3-1	TRBJ1-4	CASSPRQGWEKLFF
TRBV12-3/TRBV12-4	TRBJ1-2	CASSLETANFYGYTF
TRBV7-2	TRBJ2-7	CASSSWSISYEQYF
TRBV12-3/TRBV12-4	TRBJ2-2	CASSKGTGSPGSCFF
TRBV18	TRBJ2-2	CASSPGTGGAGGELFF
TRBV11-2	TRBJ1-2	CASSLEARNYGYTF
TRBV2	TRBJ2-7	CASSEALRSYEQYF
TRBV3-1	TRBJ2-3	CASSQGGAQYF
TRBV7-3	TRBJ2-3	CASSLNGGSGTDTQYF
TRBV3-1	TRBJ2-2	CASSQVYPTNTGELFF
TRBV12-3/TRBV12-4	TRBJ1-1	CASSFRSNLGAFF
TRBV5-1	TRBJ2-7	CASSPGHRIFPSSSYEQYF
TRBV2	TRBJ2-7	CASSDGGGRDEQYF
TRBV6-5	TRBJ1-2	CASSYRRQRDGYTF
TRBV3-1	TRBJ2-2	CASSQRRAGELFF
TRBV28	TRBJ2-5	CASRSPTAKTQYF
TRBV5-1	TRBJ2-3	CASSLARDTRATDTQYF
TRBV19	TRBJ1-5	CASSRTAGTNQPQHF
TRBV10-3	TRBJ2-3	CAIRGQGTDTQYF